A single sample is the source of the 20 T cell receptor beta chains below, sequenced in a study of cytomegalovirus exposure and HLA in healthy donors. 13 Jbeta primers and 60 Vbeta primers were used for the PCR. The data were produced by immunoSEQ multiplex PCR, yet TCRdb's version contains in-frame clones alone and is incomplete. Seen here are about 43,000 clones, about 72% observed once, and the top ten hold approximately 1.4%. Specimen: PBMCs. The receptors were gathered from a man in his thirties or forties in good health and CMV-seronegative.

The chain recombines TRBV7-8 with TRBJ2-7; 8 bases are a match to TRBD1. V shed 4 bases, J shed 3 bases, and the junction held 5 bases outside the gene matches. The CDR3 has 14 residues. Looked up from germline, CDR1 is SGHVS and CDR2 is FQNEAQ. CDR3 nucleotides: TGTGCCAGCAGCTCATGGACAGGGAGCTACGAGCAGTACTTC. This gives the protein CASSSWTGSYEQYF.

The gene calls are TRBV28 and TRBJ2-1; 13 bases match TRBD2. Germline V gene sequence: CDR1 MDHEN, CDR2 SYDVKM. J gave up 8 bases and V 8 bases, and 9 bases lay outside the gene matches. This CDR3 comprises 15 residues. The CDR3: CASRSTSGRSYEQFF. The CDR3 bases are TGTGCCAGCCGATCGACTAGCGGGAGGAGCTATGAGCAGTTCTTC.

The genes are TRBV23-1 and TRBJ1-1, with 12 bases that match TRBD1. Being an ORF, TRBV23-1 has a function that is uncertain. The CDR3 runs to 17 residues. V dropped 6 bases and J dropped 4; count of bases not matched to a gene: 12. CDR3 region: CASRPPGQGAGGTEAFF. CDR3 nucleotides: TGCGCCAGCAGGCCACCGGGACAGGGGGCGGGGGGCACTGAAGCTTTCTTT.

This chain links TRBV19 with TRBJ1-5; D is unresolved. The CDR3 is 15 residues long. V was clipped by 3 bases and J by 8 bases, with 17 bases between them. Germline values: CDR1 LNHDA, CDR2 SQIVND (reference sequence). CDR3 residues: CASSIGVFEWKPQHF. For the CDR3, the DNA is TGTGCCAGTAGTATCGGGGTCTTTGAGTGGAAGCCCCAGCATTTT.

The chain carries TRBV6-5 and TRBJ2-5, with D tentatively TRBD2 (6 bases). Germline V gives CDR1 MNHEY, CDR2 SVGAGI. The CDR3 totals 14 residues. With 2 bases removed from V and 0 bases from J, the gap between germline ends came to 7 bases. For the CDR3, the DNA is TGTGCCAGCAGTTACGGGGGGAACCAAGAGACCCAGTACTTC. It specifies CASSYGGNQETQYF.

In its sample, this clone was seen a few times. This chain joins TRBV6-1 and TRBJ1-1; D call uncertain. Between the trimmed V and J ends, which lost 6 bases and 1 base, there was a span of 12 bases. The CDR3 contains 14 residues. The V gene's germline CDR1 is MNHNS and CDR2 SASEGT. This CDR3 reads CASRGRVRNTEAFF. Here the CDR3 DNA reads TGTGCCAGCAGGGGGAGGGTTAGGAACACTGAAGCTTTCTTT.

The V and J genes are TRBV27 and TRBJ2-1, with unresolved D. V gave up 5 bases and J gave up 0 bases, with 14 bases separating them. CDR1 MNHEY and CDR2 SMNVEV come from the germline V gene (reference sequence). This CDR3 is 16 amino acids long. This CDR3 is CASSLLPISSYNEQFF. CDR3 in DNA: TGTGCCAGCAGTCTCCTCCCGATCAGCTCCTACAATGAGCAGTTCTTC.

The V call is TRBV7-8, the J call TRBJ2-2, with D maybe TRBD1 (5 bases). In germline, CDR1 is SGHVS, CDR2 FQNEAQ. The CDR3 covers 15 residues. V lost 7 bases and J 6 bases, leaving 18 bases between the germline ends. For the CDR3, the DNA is TGTGCCAGCAATCAGGGCAGTCGTATCTCCGGGGAGCTGTTTTTT. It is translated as CASNQGSRISGELFF.

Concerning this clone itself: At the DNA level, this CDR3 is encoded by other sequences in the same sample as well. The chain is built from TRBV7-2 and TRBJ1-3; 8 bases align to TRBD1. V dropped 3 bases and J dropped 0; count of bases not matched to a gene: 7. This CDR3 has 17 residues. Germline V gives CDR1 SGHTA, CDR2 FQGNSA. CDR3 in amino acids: CASSFQGQGHSGNTIYF. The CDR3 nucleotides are TGTGCCAGCAGCTTCCAAGGACAGGGTCACTCTGGAAACACCATATATTTT. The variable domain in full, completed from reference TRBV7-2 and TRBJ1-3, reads GAGVSQSPSNKVTEKGKDVELRCDPISGHTALYWYRQSLGQGLEFLIYFQGNSAPDKSGLPSDRFSAERTGGSVSTLTIQRTQQEDSAVYLCASSFQGQGHSGNTIYFGEGSWLTVV.

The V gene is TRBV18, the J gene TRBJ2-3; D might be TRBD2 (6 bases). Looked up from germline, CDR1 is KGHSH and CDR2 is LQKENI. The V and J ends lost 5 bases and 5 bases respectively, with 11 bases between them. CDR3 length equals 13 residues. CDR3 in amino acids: CASSVSREDTQYF. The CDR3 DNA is TGTGCCAGCTCAGTTTCGCGGGAAGATACGCAGTATTTT.

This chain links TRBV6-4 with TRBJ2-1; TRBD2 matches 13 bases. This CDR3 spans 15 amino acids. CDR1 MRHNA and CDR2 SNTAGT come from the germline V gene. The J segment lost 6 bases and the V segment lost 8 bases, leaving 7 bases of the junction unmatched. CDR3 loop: CASRHTSGRVNEQFF. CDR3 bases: TGTGCCAGCCGTCATACTAGCGGGAGGGTCAATGAGCAGTTCTTC.

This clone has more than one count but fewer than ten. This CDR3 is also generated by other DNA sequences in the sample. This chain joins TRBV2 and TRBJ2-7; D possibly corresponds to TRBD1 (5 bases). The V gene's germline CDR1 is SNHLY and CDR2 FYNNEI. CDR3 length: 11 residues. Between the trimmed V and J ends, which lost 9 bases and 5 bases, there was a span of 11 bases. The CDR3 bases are TGTGCCAGTTCAGGGTACCACGAGCAGTACTTC. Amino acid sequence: CASSGYHEQYF.

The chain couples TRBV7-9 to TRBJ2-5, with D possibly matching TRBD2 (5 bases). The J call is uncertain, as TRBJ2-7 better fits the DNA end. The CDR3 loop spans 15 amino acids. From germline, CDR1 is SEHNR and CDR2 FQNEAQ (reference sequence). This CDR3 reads CASSFGNLNPYEQYF. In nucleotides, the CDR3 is TGTGCCAGCAGCTTCGGGAACTTGAACCCCTACGAGCAGTACTTC.

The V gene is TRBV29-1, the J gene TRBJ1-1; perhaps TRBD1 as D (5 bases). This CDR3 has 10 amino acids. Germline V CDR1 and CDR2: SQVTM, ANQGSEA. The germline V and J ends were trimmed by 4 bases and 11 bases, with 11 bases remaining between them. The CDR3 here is CSVAVEGAFF. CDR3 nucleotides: TGCAGCGTTGCTGTGGAGGGGGCTTTCTTT.

The CDR3 nucleotides read TGTGCCAGCAGCCAGGGAGGGTTGGATGGCTACACCTTC. Its protein product is CASSQGGLDGYTF. The gene calls are TRBV4-2 and TRBJ1-2; D is undetermined. Looked up from germline, CDR1 is LGHNA and CDR2 is YNFKEQ. The CDR3 contains 13 residues. The ends were cut back, 3 bases at V and 6 bases at J, with 11 bases in the middle.

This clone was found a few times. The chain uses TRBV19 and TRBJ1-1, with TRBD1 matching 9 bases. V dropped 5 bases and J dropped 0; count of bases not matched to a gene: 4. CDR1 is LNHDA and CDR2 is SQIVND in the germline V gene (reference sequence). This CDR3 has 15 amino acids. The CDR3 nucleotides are TGTGCCAGTAGTCCCGGGACAGGGATGAACACTGAAGCTTTCTTT. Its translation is CASSPGTGMNTEAFF.

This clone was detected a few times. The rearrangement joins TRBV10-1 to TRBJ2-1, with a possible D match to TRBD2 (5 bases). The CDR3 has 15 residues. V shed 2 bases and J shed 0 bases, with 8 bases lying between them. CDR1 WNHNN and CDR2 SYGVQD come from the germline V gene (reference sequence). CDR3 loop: CASSENRGSYNEQFF. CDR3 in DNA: TGCGCCAGCAGTGAGAATCGGGGCTCCTACAATGAGCAGTTCTTC.

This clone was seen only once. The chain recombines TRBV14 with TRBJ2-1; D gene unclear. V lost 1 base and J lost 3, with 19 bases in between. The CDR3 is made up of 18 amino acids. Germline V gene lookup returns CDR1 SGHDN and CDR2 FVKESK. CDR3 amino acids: CASSQVSTAKLRYNEQFF. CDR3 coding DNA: TGTGCCAGCAGCCAAGTAAGTACAGCTAAACTCCGCTACAATGAGCAGTTCTTC.

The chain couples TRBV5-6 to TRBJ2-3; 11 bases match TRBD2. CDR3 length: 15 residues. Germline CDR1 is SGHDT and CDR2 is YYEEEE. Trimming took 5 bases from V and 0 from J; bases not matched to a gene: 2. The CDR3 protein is CASRGLAASTDTQYF. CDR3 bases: TGTGCCAGCAGGGGACTAGCGGCTAGCACAGATACGCAGTATTTT.

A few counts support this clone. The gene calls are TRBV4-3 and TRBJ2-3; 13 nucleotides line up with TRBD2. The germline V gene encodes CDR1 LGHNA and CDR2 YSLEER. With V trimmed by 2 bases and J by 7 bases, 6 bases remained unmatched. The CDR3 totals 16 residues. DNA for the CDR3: TGCGCCAGCAGCCAAAGACTAGCGGGAGGAGATCATACGCAGTATTTT. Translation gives CASSQRLAGGDHTQYF.